The text below deals with one TCR beta chain. This same CDR3 is encoded by further DNA sequences in the sample. The record originates from a study of shared clonotypes between healthy human individuals. Data came from immunoSEQ multiplex PCR; TCRdb stores just in-frame clones and leaves some out. Of hundreds of thousands of clones listed, less than 80% are singletons. This clonotype originated in a woman aged 25 to 39 in good health. The sequencing sample was made of memory CD4+ T cells sorted from blood. The subset here: CD45RA-negative fraction.

Here the CDR3 reads CASSSGSATNEKLFF. DNA for the CDR3: TGTGCCAGCAGTTCGGGCAGCGCAACTAATGAAAAACTGTTTTTT. The V call is TRBV28, the J call TRBJ1-4; the D is unclear. The CDR3 contains 15 residues. CDR1 is MDHEN, CDR2 SYDVKM, per germline. Trimming left V 4 bases short and J 0 bases short, with 9 bases between. The whole variable domain, remainder taken from reference TRBV28 and TRBJ1-4, is DVKVTQSSRYLVKRTGEKVFLECVQDMDHENMFWYRQDPGLGLRLIYFSYDVKMKEKGDIPEGYSVSREKKERFSLILESASTNQTSMYLCASSSGSATNEKLFFGSGTQLSVL.